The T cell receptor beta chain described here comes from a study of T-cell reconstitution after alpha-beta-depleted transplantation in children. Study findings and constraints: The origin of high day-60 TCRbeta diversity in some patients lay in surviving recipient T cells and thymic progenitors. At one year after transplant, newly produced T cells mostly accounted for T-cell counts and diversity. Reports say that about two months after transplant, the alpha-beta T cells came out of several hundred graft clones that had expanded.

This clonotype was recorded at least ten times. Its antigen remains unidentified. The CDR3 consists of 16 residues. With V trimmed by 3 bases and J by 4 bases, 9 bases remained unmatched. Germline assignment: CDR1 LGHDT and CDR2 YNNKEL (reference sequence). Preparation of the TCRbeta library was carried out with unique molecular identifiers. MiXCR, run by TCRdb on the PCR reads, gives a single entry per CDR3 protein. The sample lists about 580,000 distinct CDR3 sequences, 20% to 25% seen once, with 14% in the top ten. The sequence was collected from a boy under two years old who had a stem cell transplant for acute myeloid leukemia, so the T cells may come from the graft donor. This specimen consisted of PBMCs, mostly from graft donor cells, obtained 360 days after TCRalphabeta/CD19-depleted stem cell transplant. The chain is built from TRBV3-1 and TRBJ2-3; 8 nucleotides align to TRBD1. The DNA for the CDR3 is TGTGCCAGCAGCCAGATCGGACAGGGAGGCGCAGATACGCAGTATTTT. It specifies CASSQIGQGGADTQYF.